The 4 T cell receptor beta chains below were found in one sample sequenced in a study of patients and donors after allogeneic stem cell transplantation. TCRdb passed the RT-PCR reads through MiXCR, listing each CDR3 protein once. Among about 57,000 distinct CDR3 sequences listed, 13% were seen once. The specimen was blood, either unsorted or a sorted T cell fraction (not recorded which). Receptors originate from a human donor who was either an allogeneic HSCT recipient or a stem cell or donor lymphocyte infusion donor (not recorded which). It is not recorded whose cells these are; they may come from a transplant donor.

This clonotype occurred a few times. The chain employs TRBV6-5 and TRBJ2-1, with D uncertain. Trimming stripped 6 bases from V and 1 base from J, with 13 bases between. CDR3 length: 15 residues. In germline, CDR1 is MNHEY, CDR2 SVGAGI. The CDR3 region is CASSPVVNSYNEQFF. For the CDR3, the DNA is TGTGCCAGCAGCCCCGTCGTCAATTCCTACAATGAGCAGTTCTTC.

As to this clonotype: A much larger clone lies a single base off, so this may be a read error. This rearrangement joins TRBV5-1 to TRBJ2-3; D gene uncertain. The CDR3 covers 12 residues. CDR1 is SGHRS and CDR2 is YFSETQ in the germline V gene. The CDR3 coding sequence is TGCGCCAGCAGCTTGGACACAGATTCGCAGTATTTT. This codes for CASSLDTDSQYF.

The chain recombines TRBV15 with TRBJ2-4; D perhaps matches TRBD2 (6 bases). The CDR3 is 17 residues long. V was pared by 1 base and J by 7 bases, with 20 bases between. Germline V gives CDR1 LNHNV, CDR2 YYDKDF (reference sequence). CDR3 nucleotides: TGTGCCACCAGCAGAGGGAGGACCCCCTCAGCGGGCAACATTCAGTACTTC. As protein: CATSRGRTPSAGNIQYF.

This clonotype has at least ten counts. The V gene is TRBV18, the J gene TRBJ2-7; 10 bases match TRBD1. V lost 6 bases to trimming and J lost 4 bases; unmatched junction nucleotides: 3. The CDR3 has 13 residues. Germline V lookup: CDR1 KGHSH, CDR2 LQKENI. CDR3 nucleotides: TGTGCCAGCTCCGGGGACAGGGGTTACGAGCAGTACTTC. Amino acid sequence: CASSGDRGYEQYF. Combining the CDR3 with reference TRBV18 and TRBJ2-7 gives the whole variable domain NAGVMQNPRHLVRRRGQEARLRCSPMKGHSHVYWYRQLPEEGLKFMVYLQKENIIDESGMPKERFSAEFPKEGPSILRIQQVVRGDSAAYFCASSGDRGYEQYFGPGTRLTVT.